These 8 T cell receptor beta chains were all obtained from the same sample, sequenced in a study of blood T cell repertoires in COVID-19. The data were produced by immunoSEQ multiplex PCR, yet TCRdb's version contains in-frame clones alone and is incomplete. The sample holds some 220,000 clones, 80% seen once. Sequenced sample: peripheral blood. The receptors derive from a woman in her 70s with acute or convalescent COVID-19.

The genes are TRBV9 and TRBJ2-7; 12 nucleotides agree with TRBD1. The CDR3 has 16 residues. CDR1 and CDR2 (germline): SGDLS, YYNGEE. V dropped 3 bases and J dropped 4; count of bases not matched to a gene: 8. The CDR3 loop is CASSGAGTGGFYEQYF. CDR3 sequence (DNA): TGTGCCAGCAGCGGTGCCGGGACAGGGGGCTTTTACGAGCAGTACTTC. The full variable domain, with the rest looked up from reference TRBV9 and TRBJ2-7, is DSGVTQTPKHLITATGQRVTLRCSPRSGDLSVYWYQQSLDQGLQFLIQYYNGEERAKGNILERFSAQQFPDLHSELNLSSLELGDSALYFCASSGAGTGGFYEQYFGPGTRLTVT.

J is TRBJ2-3 and V is TRBV4-2, with 8 bases fitting TRBD2. J gave up 1 base and V 0 bases, and 3 bases lay outside the gene matches. The CDR3 runs to 16 residues. Looked up from germline, CDR1 is LGHNA and CDR2 is YNFKEQ. The CDR3: CASSQEGAGGTDTQYF. CDR3 nucleotides: TGTGCCAGCAGCCAAGAGGGAGCGGGGGGCACAGATACGCAGTATTTT.

This chain links TRBV5-1 with TRBJ2-3; D remains ambiguous. The V gene's germline CDR1 is SGHRS and CDR2 YFSETQ. The length of the CDR3 is 14 residues. V lost 4 bases to trimming and J lost 1 base, with 10 bases between them. The CDR3: CASSTSVRTDTQYF. CDR3 DNA: TGCGCCAGCAGCACTTCGGTGCGCACAGATACGCAGTATTTT.

The rearrangement links TRBV6-2 or TRBV6-3 to TRBJ2-5; 13 nucleotides align to TRBD2. CDR3 size: 18 residues. J gave up 5 bases and V 3 bases, and 12 bases lay outside the gene matches. Looked up from germline, CDR1 is MNHEY and CDR2 is SVGEGT. The CDR3 coding sequence is TGTGCCAGCAGTTATGCCCTTACTAGCGGGGGGGCTCGGGAGACCCAGTACTTC. Translated: CASSYALTSGGARETQYF.

The table lists this clone with a count of one. CDR3 nucleotides: TGCGCCAGTCCCCGGTGGGCGACGGGGGGGCGGTTGAATGAGCAGTTCTTC. Translation gives CASPRWATGGRLNEQFF. J is TRBJ2-1 and V is TRBV5-1; 8 bases map to TRBD2. The germline gives CDR1 SGHRS, CDR2 YFSETQ. The CDR3 extends over 17 amino acids. Trimming at V came to 8 bases and at J to 7 bases, leaving 20 bases not matched to a gene.

This clone was found a few times. This chain connects TRBV6-4 to TRBJ1-1, with 8 bases that match TRBD1. The CDR3 extends over 17 amino acids. The germline V gene encodes CDR1 MRHNA and CDR2 SNTAGT. CDR3 nucleotides: TGTGCTGGACGGCAGGGGGCGCTTCCGCAAAGGGTTCCTGAAGCTTTCTTT. Translated: CAGRQGALPQRVPEAFF.

This rearrangement joins TRBV3-1 (or the pseudogene TRBV3-2) to TRBJ2-5; tentatively, D is TRBD1 (6 bases). Trimming removed 4 bases at V and 0 bases at J, with 15 bases between. The CDR3 loop spans 16 amino acids. CDR1 is LGHDT, CDR2 YNNKEL, per germline (reference sequence). The CDR3 here is CASSLRTVRDQETQYF. The CDR3 DNA reads as TGTGCCAGCAGCCTACGGACAGTTAGGGACCAAGAGACCCAGTACTTC.

This clone was picked up one time. The chain uses TRBV2 and TRBJ1-1, with a possible D match to TRBD1 (5 bases). Germline CDR1 and CDR2: SNHLY and FYNNEI. V was clipped by 10 bases and J by 4 bases, with 10 bases between them. The CDR3 totals 11 residues. The CDR3 loop is CATSGPTEAFF. The DNA for the CDR3 is TGTGCCACCTCAGGGCCCACTGAAGCTTTCTTT. The full variable domain, completed using reference TRBV2 and TRBJ1-1, is EPEVTQTPSHQVTQMGQEVILRCVPISNHLYFYWYRQILGQKVEFLVSFYNNEISEKSEIFDDQFSVERPDGSNFTLKIRSTKLEDSAMYFCATSGPTEAFFGQGTRLTVV.